The T cell receptor (beta chain) under discussion was sequenced for a study of shared clonotypes between healthy human individuals. The assay was immunoSEQ multiplex PCR, and TCRdb's table has in-frame clones only and misses some. This table holds about 2.4 million clones, around nine tenths found once. The clonotype comes from a man younger than 35 in good health. Sequencing used naive CD4+ T cells sorted from blood. Specified subset: CD45RA+ positively selected.

CDR3 DNA sequence: TGTGCCAGCAGCCTAGTGGGGGGGGGCGCAGAAGCTTTCTTT. This sequence encodes CASSLVGGGAEAFF. This sequence joins TRBV5-6 and TRBJ1-1; a possible D gene is TRBD1 (6 bases). The CDR3 sequence is 14 residues long. From germline, CDR1 is SGHDT and CDR2 YYEEEE. Trimming removed 4 bases at V and 8 bases at J, with 18 bases between.